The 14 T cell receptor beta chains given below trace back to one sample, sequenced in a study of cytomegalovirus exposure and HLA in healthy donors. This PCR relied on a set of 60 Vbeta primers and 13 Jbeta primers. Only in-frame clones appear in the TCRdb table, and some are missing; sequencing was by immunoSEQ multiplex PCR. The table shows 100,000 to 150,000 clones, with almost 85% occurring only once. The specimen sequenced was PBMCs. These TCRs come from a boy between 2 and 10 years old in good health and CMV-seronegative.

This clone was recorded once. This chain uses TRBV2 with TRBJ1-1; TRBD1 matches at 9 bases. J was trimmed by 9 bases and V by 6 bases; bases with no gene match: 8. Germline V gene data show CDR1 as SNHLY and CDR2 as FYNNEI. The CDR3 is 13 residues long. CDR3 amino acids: CASRDVQGAKAFF. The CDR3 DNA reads TGTGCCAGCAGGGATGTACAGGGGGCGAAAGCTTTCTTT.

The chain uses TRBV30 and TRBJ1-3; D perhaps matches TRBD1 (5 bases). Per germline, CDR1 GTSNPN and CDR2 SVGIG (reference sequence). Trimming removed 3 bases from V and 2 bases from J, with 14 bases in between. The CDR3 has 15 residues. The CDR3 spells CAWSPGGGTGNTIYF. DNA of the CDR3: TGTGCCTGGAGCCCCGGGGGGGGAACTGGAAACACCATATATTTT.

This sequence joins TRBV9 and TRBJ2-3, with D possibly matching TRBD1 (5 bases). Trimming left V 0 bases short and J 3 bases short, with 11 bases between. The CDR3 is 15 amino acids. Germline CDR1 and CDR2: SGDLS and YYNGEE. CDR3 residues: CASSVAQGRTDTQYF. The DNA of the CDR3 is TGTGCCAGCAGCGTAGCTCAGGGTAGGACAGATACGCAGTATTTT. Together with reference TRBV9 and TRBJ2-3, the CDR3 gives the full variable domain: DSGVTQTPKHLITATGQRVTLRCSPRSGDLSVYWYQQSLDQGLQFLIQYYNGEERAKGNILERFSAQQFPDLHSELNLSSLELGDSALYFCASSVAQGRTDTQYFGPGTRLTVL.

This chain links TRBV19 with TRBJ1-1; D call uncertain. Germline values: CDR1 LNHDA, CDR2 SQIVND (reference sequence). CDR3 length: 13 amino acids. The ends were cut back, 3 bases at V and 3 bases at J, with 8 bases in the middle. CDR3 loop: CASSMGVYTEAFF. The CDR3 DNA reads TGTGCCAGTAGTATGGGAGTGTACACTGAAGCTTTCTTT.

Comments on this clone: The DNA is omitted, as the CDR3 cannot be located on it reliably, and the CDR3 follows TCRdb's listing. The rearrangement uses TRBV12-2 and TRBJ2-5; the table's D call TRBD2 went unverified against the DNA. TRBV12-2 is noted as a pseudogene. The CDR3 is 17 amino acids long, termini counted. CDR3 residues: CASRLVASGAYQETQYF.

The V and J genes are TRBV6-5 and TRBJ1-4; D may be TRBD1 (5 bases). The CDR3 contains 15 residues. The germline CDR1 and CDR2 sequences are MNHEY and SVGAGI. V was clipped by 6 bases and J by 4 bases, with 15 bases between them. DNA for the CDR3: TGTGCCAGCAGGCAGACCTACAGGCTTAATGAAAAACTGTTTTTT. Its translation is CASRQTYRLNEKLFF.

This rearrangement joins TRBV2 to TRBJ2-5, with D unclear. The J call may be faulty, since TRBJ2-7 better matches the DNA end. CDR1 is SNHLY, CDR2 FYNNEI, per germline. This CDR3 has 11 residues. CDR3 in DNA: TGTGCCAGCAGAGAGTCTTACGAGCAGTACTTC. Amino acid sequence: CASRESYEQYF.

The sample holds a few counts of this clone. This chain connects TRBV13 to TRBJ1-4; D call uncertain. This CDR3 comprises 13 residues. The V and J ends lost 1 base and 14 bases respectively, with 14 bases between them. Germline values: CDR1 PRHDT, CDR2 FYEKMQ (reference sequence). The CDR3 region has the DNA TGTGCCAGCAGCTTAGCGGTGACAACTGAGCTGTTTTTT. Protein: CASSLAVTTELFF.

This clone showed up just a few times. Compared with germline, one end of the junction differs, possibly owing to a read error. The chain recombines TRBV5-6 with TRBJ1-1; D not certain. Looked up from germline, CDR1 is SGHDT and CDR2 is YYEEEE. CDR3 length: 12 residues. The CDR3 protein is CASSSRGTGGNF. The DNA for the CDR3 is TGTGCCAGCAGCTCTCGGGGAACCGGAGGGAATTTT. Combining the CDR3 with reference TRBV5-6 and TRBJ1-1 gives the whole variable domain DAGVTQSPTHLIKTRGQQVTLRCSPKSGHDTVSWYQQALGQGPQFIFQYYEEEERQRGNFPDRFSGHQFPNYSSELNVNALLLGDSALYLCASSSRGTGGNFGQGTRLTVV.

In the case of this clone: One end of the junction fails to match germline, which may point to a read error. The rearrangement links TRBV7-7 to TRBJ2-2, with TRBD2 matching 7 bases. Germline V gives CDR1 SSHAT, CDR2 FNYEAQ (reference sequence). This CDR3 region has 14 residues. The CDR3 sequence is CASSLGSGTGELFF. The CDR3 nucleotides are TGTGCTAGCAGCTTAGGTAGCGGGACCGGGGAGCTGTTTTTT.

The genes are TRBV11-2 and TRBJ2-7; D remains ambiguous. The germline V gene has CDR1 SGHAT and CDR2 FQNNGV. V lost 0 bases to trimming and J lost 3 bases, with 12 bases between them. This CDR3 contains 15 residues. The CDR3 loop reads CASSLDLDSFYEQYF. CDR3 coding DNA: TGTGCCAGCAGCTTAGATCTAGATTCATTCTACGAGCAGTACTTC.

CDR3 loop: CASSYGQGAKETQYF. Here the CDR3 DNA reads TGTGCCAGCAGTTACGGACAGGGGGCGAAAGAGACCCAGTACTTC. The V call is TRBV6-6, the J call TRBJ2-5; TRBD1 matches 11 bases. The CDR3 is made up of 15 amino acids. Trimming at V came to 2 bases and at J to 3 bases, leaving 2 bases not matched to a gene. Germline-derived CDR1 and CDR2 are MNHNY and SVGAGI (reference sequence).

The CDR3, as DNA: TGTGCCAGCAGCTTAGAGGGACTAGCGGCCTACAATGAGCAGTTCTTC. Its translation: CASSLEGLAAYNEQFF. The J gene is TRBJ2-1, the V gene TRBV11-2, with TRBD2 matching over 11 bases. The CDR3 spans 16 residues. Germline values: CDR1 SGHAT, CDR2 FQNNGV. Trimming at V came to 0 bases and at J to 2 bases, leaving 0 bases not matched to a gene.

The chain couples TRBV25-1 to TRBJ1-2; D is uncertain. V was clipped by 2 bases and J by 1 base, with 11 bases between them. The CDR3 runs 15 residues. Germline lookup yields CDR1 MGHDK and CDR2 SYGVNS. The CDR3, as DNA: TGTGCCAGCAGTGAAGCGGCAATGGATAACTATGGCTACACCTTC. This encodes CASSEAAMDNYGYTF.